This T cell receptor (beta chain) was sequenced in a study of blood T cell repertoires in COVID-19. Study details: T cells, B-cell-depleted T cells, or PBMCs provided the cDNA or gDNA that served as material.

The CDR3 has 17 residues. Germline V CDR1 and CDR2: SGHAT, FQNNGV. V shed 2 bases, J shed 5 bases, and the junction held 12 bases outside the gene matches. Ages ranged from roughly 18 to 100 years, with residence in around 24 US areas. Exposed enrollees had met someone with a PCR-confirmed or clinician-diagnosed COVID-19 case at some point within the 2 weeks before study entry. Original analysis: How many nucleated cells were present was estimated from reference gene primer amplification. TCRdb keeps only in-frame clones here, not all; method: immunoSEQ multiplex PCR. The V and J calls and clone size are taken from that table; D and trimming were inferred from the DNA. Of under 400,000 clones listed, roughly 86% were seen once; the top ten hold under 1.2%.

The sample taken for sequencing was PBMCs or T cells enriched from blood (not recorded which). The J gene is TRBJ2-5, the V gene TRBV11-2, with 9 positions matching TRBD2. This TCR derives from a woman aged 25 to 45 who had been exposed to COVID-19. CDR3: CASSLRIAGDGEETQYF. The CDR3 DNA follows: TGTGCCAGCAGCTTAAGAATAGCGGGAGATGGGGAGGAGACCCAGTACTTC.